This TCR beta chain is drawn from a study of CXCR3-negative and CXCR3-positive naive CD8 T cells. Findings of the study overall: Partial loss of CXCR3 expression followed cryopreservation; most assays used fresh PBMCs. Naive cells used TRBV-TRBJ genes in much the same way whether CXCR3-negative or CXCR3-positive; memory cells did not. Between one naive subset and the other, surface CD5 was comparable, and TCR strength was inferred from TRB CDR3 properties.

Worth noting for this clonotype: The antigen remains unidentified.

The TRB libraries of cDNA were built by UMI-labeled 5' RACE. TCRdb re-called the 5' RACE reads and catalogs CDR3 proteins one per entry, DNA excluded. The sample's table shows about 30,000 distinct CDR3 sequences. Germline V gene lookup returns CDR1 LGHNA and CDR2 YSLEER. This CDR3 comprises 17 residues. Researchers reported sorting every CD8+ T cell subset in triplicate, 300,000 cells per sort. This chain joins TRBV4-3 and TRBJ2-1; TCRdb's D call, TRBD2, is unchecked because there is no DNA. The sequence derives from a human donor in good health. Some clones in this sample may be carry-over from other donors' samples. The sample taken for sequencing was memory CD8+ T cells from blood. CDR3: CASSQDTSATALGEQFF.